The clone carrying this TCR beta chain appeared a single time. The antigen is not known. This CDR3 comprises 11 residues. Trimming left V 1 base short and J 4 bases short, with 1 base between. The source of the sample is a study of early T cells in non-severe SARS-CoV-2 infection. As for the study in general: Unsorted whole blood bulk RNA was sequenced, with unpaired chains. Broader study findings: VDJdb matching, biased toward anti-spike CD8 responses, missed private and CD4 specificities.

Individual cDNA molecules were tagged with unique molecular identifiers. A single record per CDR3 protein comes from TCRdb applying MiXCR to the 5' RACE reads. The table includes about 77,000 distinct CDR3 sequences, about 12% detected once. The material was whole blood, obtained at baseline. The chain uses TRBV12-3 or TRBV12-4 and TRBJ1-2; D gene unclear. This TCR was recovered from an adult who was a healthcare worker with PCR-confirmed SARS-CoV-2 infection or an uninfected control (not recorded which). The donor label of this sample is uncertain. This chain's CDR3 is CASSLVYGYTF. The CDR3 DNA follows: TGTGCCAGCAGTTTAGTCTATGGCTACACCTTC.